This T cell receptor beta chain comes out of a study of cytomegalovirus exposure and HLA in healthy donors. Findings and caveats of the study: As a later analysis revealed, most CMV-associated TCR beta chains appeared HLA-restricted. Earlier analysis yielded a pattern in which most TCR beta V segments were productive about 90% or about 30% of the time.

About this clone itself: No antigen is known for it.

The PCR used 60 Vbeta and 13 Jbeta primers. Method: immunoSEQ multiplex PCR; TCRdb's copy keeps in-frame clones and lacks some. The sample holds approximately 190,000 clones. Germline values: CDR1 SGHRS, CDR2 YFSETQ. Germline trimming cut 3 bases from V and 5 bases from J; bases unmatched to any gene: 5. The CDR3 is 14 residues long. Although they were nominally healthy when sampled, donors likely had unrecorded immune exposures. This clonotype originated in a man aged 30-40 years in good health and CMV-seronegative. The J gene is TRBJ2-7, the V gene TRBV5-1, with 10 bases fitting TRBD2. The sequenced sample was PBMCs. The CDR3 DNA reads as TGCGCCAGCAGCTCAGGGACTAGCGTTCACGAGCAGTACTTC. It codes for CASSSGTSVHEQYF.